The 12 T cell receptor beta chains given below trace back to one sample, sequenced in a study of blood T cells in healthy people across ages. Primed by a sample-barcoded 5' primer and a J-beta primer mix, a second PCR proceeded for 7 to 11 cycles. MiXCR was run by TCRdb on the 5' RACE reads, yielding one entry per CDR3 protein. Of some 560,000 distinct CDR3 sequences listed, about 26% are singletons. The sample also formed part of further work on T cells of mothers and their children.

The sample consisted of blood. The receptor set was obtained from a boy aged 2-9 years in good health.

This clonotype was seen more than once but under ten times. The V and J genes are TRBV4-2 and TRBJ1-2, with D possibly being TRBD1 (6 bases). Trimming removed 0 bases at V and 7 bases at J, with 15 bases between. CDR1 LGHNA and CDR2 YNFKEQ come from the germline V gene. The CDR3 runs to 15 residues. CDR3 DNA: TGTGCCAGCAGCCAAGATACTCGGGGGGCAGGTGGCTACACCTTC. Translation: CASSQDTRGAGGYTF.

The rearrangement links TRBV12-5 to TRBJ2-7, with TRBD1 as a possible D gene (6 bases). The V end lost 1 base, the J end lost 3 bases, and 13 bases lay between the germline ends. From germline, CDR1 is LGHNT and CDR2 FRNRAP. This CDR3 is 15 amino acids long. The CDR3 region has the DNA TGTGCTAGTGGTTTGGCCTGGGGACACTACTACGAGCAGTACTTC. It encodes CASGLAWGHYYEQYF.

This clonotype was recorded at least ten times. The chain employs TRBV6-2 or TRBV6-3 and TRBJ2-1, with TRBD2 matching 9 bases. Per the germline V gene, CDR1 is MNHEY and CDR2 is SVGEGT. The CDR3 has 14 amino acids. V lost 6 bases and J lost 4; bases outside the gene matches: 4. The CDR3 is CASRLAGGYNEQFF. The DNA for the CDR3 is TGTGCCAGCAGACTAGCGGGCGGATACAATGAGCAGTTCTTC.

This clonotype was observed a single time. J is TRBJ2-5 and V is TRBV7-2; TRBD2 might be the D (7 bases). The DNA end is more similar to TRBJ2-1, so the J call may be wrong. The CDR3 has 13 amino acids. CDR1 SGHTA and CDR2 FQGNSA come from the germline V gene. In nucleotides, the CDR3 is TGTGCCAGCAGCCCCACGAGCGGGACACGGCAGTTCTTC. Amino acid sequence: CASSPTSGTRQFF.

There are a few counts of this clonotype. The rearrangement links TRBV5-1 to TRBJ2-7; the match to TRBD1 covers 7 bases. Germline V gives CDR1 SGHRS, CDR2 YFSETQ. V was clipped by 1 base and J by 1 base; unmatched bases: 2. The CDR3 runs 14 residues. For the CDR3, the DNA is TGCGCCAGCAGCTTGAAGGGACAGTCCTACGAGCAGTACTTC. Its translation: CASSLKGQSYEQYF.

The V and J genes are TRBV29-1 and TRBJ1-1; D gene unclear. CDR1 SQVTM and CDR2 ANQGSEA come from the germline V gene. The CDR3 covers 14 residues. The germline V and J ends were trimmed by 5 bases and 2 bases, with 15 bases remaining between them. CDR3 in amino acids: CSVRSQRENTEAFF. The CDR3 DNA follows: TGCAGCGTTCGGTCACAGAGAGAAAACACTGAAGCTTTCTTT.

The chain employs TRBV7-9 and TRBJ1-4, with D possibly matching TRBD1 (6 bases). The germline gives CDR1 SEHNR, CDR2 FQNEAQ (reference sequence). The CDR3 extends over 14 amino acids. Trimming removed 1 base at V and 8 bases at J, with 11 bases between. The CDR3, as DNA: TGTGCCAGCAGCTTAGATGGGACAACCGAAAAACTGTTTTTT. Translation: CASSLDGTTEKLFF.

This clonotype has a handful of counts. The V gene is TRBV5-5, the J gene TRBJ2-2; D not resolved. Germline V gene lookup returns CDR1 SGHKS and CDR2 YYEKEE (reference sequence). The V end was cut by 3 bases, the J end by 13 bases, with 13 bases between. The CDR3 spans 12 residues. CDR3 in amino acids: CASSSDLLGLFF. CDR3 sequence (DNA): TGTGCCAGCAGCTCAGATCTATTGGGGCTGTTTTTT.

The chain uses TRBV30 and TRBJ1-1; D is ambiguous. The V gene lost 2 bases and the J gene lost 1 base, with 2 bases spanning the gap. This CDR3 comprises 11 residues. Germline V gene sequence: CDR1 GTSNPN, CDR2 SVGIG (reference sequence). Here the CDR3 reads CAWSWNTEAFF. The CDR3 DNA is TGTGCCTGGAGTTGGAACACTGAAGCTTTCTTT.

This clonotype was recorded a few times. This chain connects TRBV27 to TRBJ1-6; perhaps TRBD1 as D (6 bases). Trimming removed 3 bases from V and 9 bases from J, with 12 bases in between. CDR3 size: 14 residues. Germline V gene lookup returns CDR1 MNHEY and CDR2 SMNVEV (reference sequence). Here the CDR3 DNA reads TGTGCCAGCAGTTTTCGGGGGCTCGGTTCACCCCTCCACTTT. This codes for CASSFRGLGSPLHF.

The chain links TRBV18 to TRBJ1-4; possible D gene TRBD1, 6 bases. V shed 2 bases and J shed 8 bases, with 15 bases lying between them. There are 15 residues in the CDR3. Per germline, CDR1 KGHSH and CDR2 LQKENI. The CDR3 sequence is CASSPGGGFEEKLFF. The CDR3 DNA is TGTGCCAGCTCACCAGGAGGGGGGTTCGAGGAAAAACTGTTTTTT.

The CDR3 sequence: CAWDDDYGYTF. The CDR3 nucleotides are TGTGCTTGGGACGACGACTATGGCTACACCTTC. The rearrangement joins TRBV30 to TRBJ1-2; possibly TRBD1 for D (5 bases). Germline V gene sequence: CDR1 GTSNPN, CDR2 SVGIG (reference sequence). The CDR3 sequence is 11 residues long.